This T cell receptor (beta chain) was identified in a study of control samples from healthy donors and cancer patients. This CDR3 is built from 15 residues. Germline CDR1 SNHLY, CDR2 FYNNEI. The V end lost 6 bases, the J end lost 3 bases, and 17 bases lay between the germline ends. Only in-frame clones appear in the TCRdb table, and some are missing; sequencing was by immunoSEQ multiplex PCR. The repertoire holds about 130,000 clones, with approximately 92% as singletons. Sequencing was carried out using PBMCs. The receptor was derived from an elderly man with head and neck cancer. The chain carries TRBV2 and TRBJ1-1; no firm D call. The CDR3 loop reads CASRSGGLADTEAFF. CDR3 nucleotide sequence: TGTGCCAGCAGGTCCGGCGGGCTGGCCGACACTGAAGCTTTCTTT.